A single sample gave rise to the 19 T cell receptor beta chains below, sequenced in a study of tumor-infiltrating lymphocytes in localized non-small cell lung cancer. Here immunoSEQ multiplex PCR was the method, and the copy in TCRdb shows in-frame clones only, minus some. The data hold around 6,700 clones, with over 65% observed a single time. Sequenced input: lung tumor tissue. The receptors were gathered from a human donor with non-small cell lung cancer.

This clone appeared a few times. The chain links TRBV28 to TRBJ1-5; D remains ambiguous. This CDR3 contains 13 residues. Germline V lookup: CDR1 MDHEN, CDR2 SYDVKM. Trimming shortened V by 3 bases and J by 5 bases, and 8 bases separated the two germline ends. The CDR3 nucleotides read TGTGCCAGCAGTTTGTCTCCTGATCAGCCCCAGCATTTT. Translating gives CASSLSPDQPQHF.

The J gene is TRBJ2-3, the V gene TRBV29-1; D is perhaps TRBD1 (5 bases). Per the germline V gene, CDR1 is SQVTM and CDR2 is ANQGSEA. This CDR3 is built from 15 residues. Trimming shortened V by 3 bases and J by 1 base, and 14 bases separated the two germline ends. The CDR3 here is CSVESLTDRTDTQYF. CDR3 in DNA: TGCAGCGTTGAGTCCCTGACAGACCGCACAGATACGCAGTATTTT.

In nucleotides, the CDR3 is TGTGCCAGCAGCCAAGATTGGAGCACAGATACGCAGTATTTT. Translation gives CASSQDWSTDTQYF. The chain carries TRBV4-2 and TRBJ2-3, with no clear D. This CDR3 comprises 14 residues. Trimming took off 0 bases at V and 0 bases at J, with 4 bases between the two ends. Germline CDR1 is LGHNA and CDR2 is YNFKEQ.

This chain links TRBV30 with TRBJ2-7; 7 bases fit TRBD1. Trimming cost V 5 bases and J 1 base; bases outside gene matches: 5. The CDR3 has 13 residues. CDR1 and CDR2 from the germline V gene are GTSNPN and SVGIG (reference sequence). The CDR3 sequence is CAWAGQDSYEQYF. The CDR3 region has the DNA TGTGCCTGGGCCGGACAGGATTCCTACGAGCAGTACTTC.

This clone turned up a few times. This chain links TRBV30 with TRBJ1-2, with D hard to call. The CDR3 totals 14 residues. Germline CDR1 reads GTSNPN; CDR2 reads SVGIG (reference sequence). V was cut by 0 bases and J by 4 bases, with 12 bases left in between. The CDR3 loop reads CAWSVKGTVYGYTF. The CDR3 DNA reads TGTGCCTGGAGTGTAAAAGGCACAGTCTATGGCTACACCTTC.

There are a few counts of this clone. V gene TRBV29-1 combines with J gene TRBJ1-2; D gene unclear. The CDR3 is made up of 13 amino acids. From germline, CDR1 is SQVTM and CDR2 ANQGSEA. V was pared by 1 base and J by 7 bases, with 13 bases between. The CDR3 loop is CSVEAPGFSGYTF. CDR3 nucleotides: TGCAGCGTTGAAGCTCCAGGCTTTAGTGGCTACACCTTC.

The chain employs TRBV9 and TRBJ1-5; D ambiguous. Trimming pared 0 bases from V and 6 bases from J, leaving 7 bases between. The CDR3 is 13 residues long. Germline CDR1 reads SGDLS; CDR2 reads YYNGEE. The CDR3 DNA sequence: TGTGCCAGCAGCGTAGAACCCGGTCAGCCCCAGCATTTT. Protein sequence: CASSVEPGQPQHF.

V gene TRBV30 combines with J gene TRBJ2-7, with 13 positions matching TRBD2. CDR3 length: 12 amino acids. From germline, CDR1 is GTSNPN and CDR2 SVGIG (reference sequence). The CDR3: CAWGRLAGGVEV. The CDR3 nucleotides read TGTGCCTGGGGTCGACTAGCGGGAGGTGTGGAGGTC.

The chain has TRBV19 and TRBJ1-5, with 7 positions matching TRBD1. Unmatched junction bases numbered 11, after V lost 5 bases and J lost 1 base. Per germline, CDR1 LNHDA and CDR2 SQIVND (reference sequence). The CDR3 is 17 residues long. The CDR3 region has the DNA TGTGCCAGTAGTCTCCTACAGGGGCCGGGGAGCAATCAGCCCCAGCATTTT. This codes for CASSLLQGPGSNQPQHF.

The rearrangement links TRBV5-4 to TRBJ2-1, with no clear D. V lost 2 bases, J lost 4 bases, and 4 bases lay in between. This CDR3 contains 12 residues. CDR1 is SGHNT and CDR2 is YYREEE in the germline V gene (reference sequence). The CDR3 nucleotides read TGTGCCAGCAGCTTCAGTTACAATGAGCAGTTCTTC. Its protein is CASSFSYNEQFF. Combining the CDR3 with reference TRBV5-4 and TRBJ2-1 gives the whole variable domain ETGVTQSPTHLIKTRGQQVTLRCSSQSGHNTVSWYQQALGQGPQFIFQYYREEENGRGNFPPRFSGLQFPNYSSELNVNALELDDSALYLCASSFSYNEQFFGPGTRLTVL.

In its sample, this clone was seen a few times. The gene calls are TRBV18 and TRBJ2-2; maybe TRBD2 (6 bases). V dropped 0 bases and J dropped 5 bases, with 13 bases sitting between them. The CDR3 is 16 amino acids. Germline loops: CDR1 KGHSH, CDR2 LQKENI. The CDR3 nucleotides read TGTGCCAGCTCACCACCGGGTGGCGGGGTGACCGGGGAGCTGTTTTTT. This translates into CASSPPGGGVTGELFF.

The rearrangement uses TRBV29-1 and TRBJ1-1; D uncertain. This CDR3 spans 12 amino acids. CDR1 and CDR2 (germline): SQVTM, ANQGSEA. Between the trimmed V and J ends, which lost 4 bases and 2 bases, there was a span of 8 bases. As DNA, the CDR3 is TGCAGCGTTGGGGCCTCAAACACTGAAGCTTTCTTT. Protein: CSVGASNTEAFF.

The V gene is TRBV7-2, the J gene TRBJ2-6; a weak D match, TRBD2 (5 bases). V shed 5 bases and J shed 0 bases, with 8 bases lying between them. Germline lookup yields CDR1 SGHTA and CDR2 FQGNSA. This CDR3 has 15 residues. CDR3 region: CASSRESSGANVLTF. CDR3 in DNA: TGTGCCAGCAGCCGGGAAAGCTCTGGGGCCAACGTCCTGACTTTC.

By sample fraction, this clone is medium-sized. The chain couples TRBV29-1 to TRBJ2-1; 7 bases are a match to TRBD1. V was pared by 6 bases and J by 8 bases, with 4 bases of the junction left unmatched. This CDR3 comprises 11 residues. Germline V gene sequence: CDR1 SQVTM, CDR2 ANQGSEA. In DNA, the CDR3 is TGCAGCGTGACAGGGTACGATGAGCAGTTCTTC. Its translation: CSVTGYDEQFF.

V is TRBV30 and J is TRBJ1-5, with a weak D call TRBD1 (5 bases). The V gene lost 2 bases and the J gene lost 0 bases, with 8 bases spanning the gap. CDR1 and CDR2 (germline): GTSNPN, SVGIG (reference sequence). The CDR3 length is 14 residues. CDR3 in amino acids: CAWSPGLSNQPQHF. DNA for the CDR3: TGTGCCTGGAGTCCAGGGCTTAGCAATCAGCCCCAGCATTTT.

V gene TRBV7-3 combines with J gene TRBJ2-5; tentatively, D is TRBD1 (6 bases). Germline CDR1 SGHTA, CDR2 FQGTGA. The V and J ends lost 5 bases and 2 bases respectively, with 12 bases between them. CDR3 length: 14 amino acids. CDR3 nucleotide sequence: TGTGCCAGCAGCCATGGGGGCAGTCAAGAGACCCAGTACTTC. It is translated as CASSHGGSQETQYF. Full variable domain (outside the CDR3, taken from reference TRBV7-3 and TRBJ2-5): GAGVSQTPSNKVTEKGKYVELRCDPISGHTALYWYRQSLGQGPEFLIYFQGTGAADDSGLPNDRFFAVRPEGSVSTLKIQRTERGDSAVYLCASSHGGSQETQYFGPGTRLLVL.

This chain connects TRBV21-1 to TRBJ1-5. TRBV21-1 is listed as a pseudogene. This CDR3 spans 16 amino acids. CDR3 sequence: CASSNPGGAGNQPQHF. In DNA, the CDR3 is TGTGCCAGCAGCAACCCAGGAGGGGCGGGCAATCAGCCCCAGCATTTT.

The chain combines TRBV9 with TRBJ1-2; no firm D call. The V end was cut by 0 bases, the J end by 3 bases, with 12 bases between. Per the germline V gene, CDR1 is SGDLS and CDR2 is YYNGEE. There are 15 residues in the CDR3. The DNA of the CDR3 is TGTGCCAGCAGCGTAGCTCCGGGCCCCGACTATGGCTACACCTTC. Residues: CASSVAPGPDYGYTF.

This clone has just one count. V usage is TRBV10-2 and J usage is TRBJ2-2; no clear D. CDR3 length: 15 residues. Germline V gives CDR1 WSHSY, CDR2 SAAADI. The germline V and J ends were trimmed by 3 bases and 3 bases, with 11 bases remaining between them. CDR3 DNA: TGCGCCAGCAGTGATCGGCCCGCTCACACCGGGGAGCTGTTTTTT. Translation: CASSDRPAHTGELFF.